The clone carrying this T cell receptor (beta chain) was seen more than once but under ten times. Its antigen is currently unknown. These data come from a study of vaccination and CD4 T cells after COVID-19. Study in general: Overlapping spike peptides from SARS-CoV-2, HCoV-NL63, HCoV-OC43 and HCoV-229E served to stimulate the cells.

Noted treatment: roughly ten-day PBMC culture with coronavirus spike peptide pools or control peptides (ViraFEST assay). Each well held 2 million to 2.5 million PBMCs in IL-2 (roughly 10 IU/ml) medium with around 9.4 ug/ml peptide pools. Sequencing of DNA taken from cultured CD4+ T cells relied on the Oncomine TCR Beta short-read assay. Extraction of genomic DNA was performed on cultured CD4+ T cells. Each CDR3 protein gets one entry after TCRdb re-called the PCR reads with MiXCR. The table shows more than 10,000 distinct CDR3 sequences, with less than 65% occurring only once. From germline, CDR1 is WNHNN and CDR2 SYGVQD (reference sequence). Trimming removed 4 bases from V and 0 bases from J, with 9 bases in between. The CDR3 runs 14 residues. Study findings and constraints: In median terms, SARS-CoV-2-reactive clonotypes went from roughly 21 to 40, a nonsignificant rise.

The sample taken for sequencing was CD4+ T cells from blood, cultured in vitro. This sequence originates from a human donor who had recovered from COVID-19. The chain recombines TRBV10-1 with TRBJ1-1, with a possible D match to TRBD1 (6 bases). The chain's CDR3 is CASSADRVNTEAFF. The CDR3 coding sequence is TGCGCCAGCAGTGCGGACAGAGTGAACACTGAAGCTTTCTTT.